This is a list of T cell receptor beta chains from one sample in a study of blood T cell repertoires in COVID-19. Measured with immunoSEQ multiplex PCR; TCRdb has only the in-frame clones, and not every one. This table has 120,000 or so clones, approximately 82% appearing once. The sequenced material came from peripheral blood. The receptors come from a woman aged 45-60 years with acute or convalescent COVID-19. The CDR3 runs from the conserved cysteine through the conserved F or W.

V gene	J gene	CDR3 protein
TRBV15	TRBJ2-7	CATSRAGKTSGGAYEQYF
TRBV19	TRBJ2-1	CASSSNPHPASGVPSYNEQFF
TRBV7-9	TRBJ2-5	CASSTVAGVGTQYF
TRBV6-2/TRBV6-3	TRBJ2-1	CASSLSGYNEQFF
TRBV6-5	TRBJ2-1	CASSPLRGNEQFF
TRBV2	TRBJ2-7	CASVPGDTYEQYF
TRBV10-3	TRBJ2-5	CAIGLAGGETQYF
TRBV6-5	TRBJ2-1	CASTWTRNSNEQFF
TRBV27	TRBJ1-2	CASSNRDRDSGYTF
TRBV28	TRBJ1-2	CASSFEVAYGYTF
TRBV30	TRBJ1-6	CAWSASSVMSSYNSPLHF
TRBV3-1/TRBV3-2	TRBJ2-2	CASSHRDRVTGELFF
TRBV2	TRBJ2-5	CASTSGLPGETQYF
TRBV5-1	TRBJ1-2	CASSLGTANYGYTF
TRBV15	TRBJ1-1	CATSRTTGWTEAFF
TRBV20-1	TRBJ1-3	CSASGGTGTSSGNTIYF
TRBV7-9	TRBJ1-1	CASSLPGPEAFF